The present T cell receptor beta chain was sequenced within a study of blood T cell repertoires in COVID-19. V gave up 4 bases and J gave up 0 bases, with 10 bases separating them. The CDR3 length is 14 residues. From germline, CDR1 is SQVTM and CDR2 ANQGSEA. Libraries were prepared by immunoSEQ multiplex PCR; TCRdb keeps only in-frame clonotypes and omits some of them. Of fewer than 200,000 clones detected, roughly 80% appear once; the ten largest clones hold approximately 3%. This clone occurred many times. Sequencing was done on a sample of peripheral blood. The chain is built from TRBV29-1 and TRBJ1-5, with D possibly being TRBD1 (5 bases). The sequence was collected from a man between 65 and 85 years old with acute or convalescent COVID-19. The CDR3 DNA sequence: TGCAGCGTTGGGGGACTCCATAGCAATCAGCCCCAGCATTTT. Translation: CSVGGLHSNQPQHF.